The clone carrying this T cell receptor beta chain was observed many times. Antigen specificity is unknown. Per germline, CDR1 SNHLY and CDR2 FYNNEI. The CDR3 contains 13 residues. V gave up 6 bases and J gave up 5 bases, with 10 bases separating them. In TCRdb, the multiplex PCR reads were re-called with MiXCR into one record per CDR3 protein. In the table there are some 150,000 distinct CDR3 sequences, 20% to 25% of which are singletons. The data derive from a study of breast tumors, draining lymph nodes, adjacent tissues. Breast cancer patients provided tissue from their axillary draining lymph nodes. Study-level findings and limits: Most tumor T cells seemingly derive from lymph node, then expand in tumor.

Sequencing used axillary lymph node tissue. This chain uses TRBV2 with TRBJ1-4; D uncertain. This sequence originates from a female donor with breast cancer. Some clones in this sample may be carry-over from other donors' samples. The CDR3 region is CASSSEPNEKLFF. CDR3 sequence (DNA): TGTGCCAGCAGCTCGGAACCCAATGAAAAACTGTTTTTT.